One sample yielded the 26 T cell receptor beta chains listed below, sequenced in a study of CD8 T cells in Susac syndrome. An amount of RNA that ranged from roughly 0.45 to 1 ug was reverse transcribed with random hexamers. TCRdb analysed the immunoSEQ multiplex PCR reads with MiXCR anew, one entry per CDR3 protein. The sample consists of about 430,000 distinct CDR3 sequences, about 85% of them appearing once. The sequencing sample was made of CD8+ T cells from PBMCs. The receptors originated from a human donor with multiple sclerosis.

This sequence joins TRBV6-4 and TRBJ2-1; D may correspond to TRBD1 or TRBD2 (7 bases each). The germline V gene encodes CDR1 MRHNA and CDR2 SNTAGT. Between the trimmed V and J ends, which lost 2 bases and 4 bases, there was a span of 15 bases. CDR3 length equals 16 residues. CDR3 nucleotides: TGTGCCAGCAGTGACGGAGCAGGGGGAGGGTACAATGAGCAGTTCTTC. Protein product: CASSDGAGGGYNEQFF.

This clonotype showed up just a few times. The rearrangement joins TRBV2 to TRBJ2-7; D not certain. CDR3 length equals 12 residues. Trimming pared 7 bases from V and 3 bases from J, leaving 10 bases between. Germline values: CDR1 SNHLY, CDR2 FYNNEI. The DNA for the CDR3 is TGTGCCAGCACCGGCCCGATCTACGAGCAGTACTTC. It encodes CASTGPIYEQYF.

The chain links TRBV28 to TRBJ2-7, with D unresolved. Germline CDR1 and CDR2: MDHEN and SYDVKM. Trimming left V 3 bases short and J 6 bases short, with 9 bases between. This CDR3 has 12 amino acids. The CDR3 loop reads CASSFSPSEQYF. CDR3 bases: TGTGCCAGCAGTTTCTCCCCCTCCGAGCAGTACTTC.

J is TRBJ1-2 and V is TRBV14; D call uncertain. Germline loops: CDR1 SGHDN, CDR2 FVKESK. This CDR3 comprises 12 residues. Trimming shortened V by 0 bases and J by 7 bases, and 6 bases separated the two germline ends. Here the CDR3 reads CASSQEGGGYTF. The CDR3 nucleotides are TGTGCCAGCAGCCAAGAGGGAGGTGGCTACACCTTC. Combining the CDR3 with reference TRBV14 and TRBJ1-2 gives the whole variable domain EAGVTQFPSHSVIEKGQTVTLRCDPISGHDNLYWYRRVMGKEIKFLLHFVKESKQDESGMPNNRFLAERTGGTYSTLKVQPAELEDSGVYFCASSQEGGGYTFGSGTRLTVV.

The chain links TRBV21-1 to TRBJ2-7. TRBV21-1 is a pseudogene locus. The CDR3 is 10 amino acids. This CDR3 is CASTEGEQYF. CDR3 bases: TGTGCCAGCACCGAAGGGGAGCAGTACTTC.

The chain couples TRBV4-1 to TRBJ2-7, with unresolved D. Trimming took off 1 base at V and 7 bases at J, with 14 bases between the two ends. Germline loops: CDR1 MGHRA, CDR2 YSYEKL. The CDR3 sequence is 14 residues long. The CDR3 here is CASSQVGLVGEQYF. CDR3 bases: TGCGCCAGCAGCCAAGTCGGGCTGGTGGGGGAGCAGTACTTC.

This clonotype has a handful of counts. The chain joins TRBV4-1 to TRBJ1-1, with 8 bases aligning to TRBD1. Unmatched junction bases numbered 11, after V lost 4 bases and J lost 7 bases. The CDR3 consists of 15 residues. Looked up from germline, CDR1 is MGHRA and CDR2 is YSYEKL. The CDR3 DNA reads TGCGCCAGCAGCCCCACAGGACAGGGTCTAGGTGAAGCTTTCTTT. It encodes CASSPTGQGLGEAFF.

The chain uses TRBV15 and TRBJ2-7; D is possibly TRBD1 or TRBD2 (5 bases each). V was shortened by 5 bases and J by 2 bases, with 16 bases between the two germline ends. This CDR3 has 15 amino acids. Looked up from germline, CDR1 is LNHNV and CDR2 is YYDKDF (reference sequence). The CDR3 DNA sequence: TGTGCCACCAGCCGACCGGGGACGGTCACCTACGAGCAGTACTTC. This encodes CATSRPGTVTYEQYF. The variable domain in full, with the rest retrieved from reference TRBV15 and TRBJ2-7, is DAMVIQNPRYQVTQFGKPVTLSCSQTLNHNVMYWYQQKSSQAPKLLFHYYDKDFNNEADTPDNFQSRRPNTSFCFLDIRSPGLGDTAMYLCATSRPGTVTYEQYFGPGTRLTVT.

The chain is built from TRBV28 and TRBJ2-1; D possibly uses TRBD1 or TRBD2 (5 bases each). Germline values: CDR1 MDHEN, CDR2 SYDVKM. V was trimmed by 10 bases and J by 8 bases, leaving 15 bases between them. The CDR3 has 12 residues. CDR3 in amino acids: CATGLGRDEQFF. CDR3 DNA sequence: TGTGCCACGGGGCTGGGTCGGGATGAGCAGTTCTTC.

Only one count was recorded for this clonotype. The rearrangement uses TRBV2 and TRBJ2-2, with TRBD1 matching over 11 bases. Germline lookup yields CDR1 SNHLY and CDR2 FYNNEI. The V and J ends lost 3 bases and 6 bases, in that order; junction bases with no gene match: 6. The CDR3 is made up of 16 amino acids. This CDR3 reads CASSDGQGATAGELFF. The CDR3 region has the DNA TGTGCCAGCAGTGATGGACAGGGGGCGACCGCCGGGGAGCTGTTTTTT.

The rearrangement joins TRBV30 to TRBJ2-6; perhaps D is TRBD1 or TRBD2 (5 bases each). This CDR3 has 17 amino acids. Germline lookup yields CDR1 GTSNPN and CDR2 SVGIG (reference sequence). The ends were cut back, 4 bases at V and 4 bases at J, with 20 bases in the middle. The CDR3 DNA reads TGTGCCTGGACCAGGGACGTCGCGGAGGAAGGGGCCAACGTCCTGACTTTC. Its translation is CAWTRDVAEEGANVLTF.

Only a few counts were recorded for this clonotype. The gene calls are TRBV19 and TRBJ1-2, with 7 bases that match TRBD1. The CDR3 runs 13 residues. With V trimmed by 9 bases and J by 1 base, 5 bases remained unmatched. Germline V gives CDR1 LNHDA, CDR2 SQIVND (reference sequence). The CDR3 loop is CASRGQDNYGYTF. CDR3 nucleotide sequence: TGTGCCAGCCGCGGACAGGATAACTATGGCTACACCTTC.

The sample holds a few counts of this clonotype. CDR3 in DNA: TGTGCCAGCAGCTTAACCGGGCAGGGAGGTTCCTACGAGCAGTACTTC. Translated, it gives CASSLTGQGGSYEQYF. The gene calls are TRBV7-6 and TRBJ2-7, with D possibly TRBD2 on 6 matching bases. The CDR3 has 16 amino acids. V was cut by 2 bases and J by 1 base, with 15 bases left in between. Looked up from germline, CDR1 is SGHVS and CDR2 is FNYEAQ.

The chain combines TRBV15 with TRBJ2-2; D not resolved. Looked up from germline, CDR1 is LNHNV and CDR2 is YYDKDF (reference sequence). The ends were cut back, 0 bases at V and 2 bases at J, with 10 bases in the middle. The CDR3 contains 16 residues. DNA of the CDR3: TGTGCCACCAGCAGAGATCAGTGGGGAAACACCGGGGAGCTGTTTTTT. Translation gives CATSRDQWGNTGELFF.

This chain joins TRBV3-1 and TRBJ2-3; the match to TRBD1 covers 7 bases. The V gene end was trimmed by 8 bases and the J gene end by 2 bases; junction bases not matched to a gene: 4. CDR1 and CDR2 (germline): LGHDT, YNNKEL (reference sequence). CDR3 length: 13 residues. CDR3 residues: CASEGAVTDTQYF. The CDR3 nucleotides are TGTGCCAGCGAGGGGGCCGTCACAGATACGCAGTATTTT.

The chain uses TRBV5-1 and TRBJ1-2; D not resolved. Per germline, CDR1 SGHRS and CDR2 YFSETQ. V was shortened by 3 bases and J by 7 bases, with 10 bases between the two germline ends. This CDR3 comprises 12 residues. The CDR3 DNA is TGCGCCAGCAGCTCGGAGGCCCCTGGCTACACCTTC. As protein: CASSSEAPGYTF.

This chain links TRBV5-1 with TRBJ2-2; D possibly corresponds to TRBD2 (5 bases). Germline V CDR1 and CDR2: SGHRS, YFSETQ. The CDR3 is 19 residues long. V lost 0 bases to trimming and J lost 5 bases, with 23 bases between them. The CDR3 here is CASSLATSGNPYLTGELFF. The CDR3 DNA is TGCGCCAGCAGCTTGGCCACTTCCGGGAACCCGTACTTGACCGGGGAGCTGTTTTTT. Based on the CDR3 plus reference TRBV5-1 and TRBJ2-2, the full variable domain is KAGVTQTPRYLIKTRGQQVTLSCSPISGHRSVSWYQQTPGQGLQFLFEYFSETQRNKGNFPGRFSGRQFSNSRSEMNVSTLELGDSALYLCASSLATSGNPYLTGELFFGEGSRLTVL.

This clonotype was seen a few times. A junction end diverges from the germline sequence, so it may reflect a read error. The chain employs TRBV19 and TRBJ1-1, with D possibly TRBD1 on 6 matching bases. The germline gives CDR1 LNHDA, CDR2 SQIVND (reference sequence). This CDR3 is 14 amino acids long. The CDR3 protein is CASTRQVMNTEAFF. The CDR3 DNA is TGTGCCAGCACAAGACAGGTCATGAACACTGAGGCTTTCTTT.

This sequence joins TRBV5-4 and TRBJ2-1; TRBD2 matches at 8 bases. J lost 5 bases, V lost 2 bases, and 6 bases had no gene match. CDR3 length: 15 amino acids. CDR1 and CDR2 (germline): SGHNT, YYREEE (reference sequence). CDR3 DNA: TGTGCCAGCAGCTTTCCGACTAGCGCTAACAATGAGCAGTTCTTC. Its translation is CASSFPTSANNEQFF.

The V and J genes are TRBV18 and TRBJ2-1; D may be TRBD1 or TRBD2 (5 bases each). The germline CDR1 and CDR2 sequences are KGHSH and LQKENI. V was pared by 2 bases and J by 8 bases, with 19 bases between. CDR3 length: 16 residues. CDR3 loop: CASSPRDVTGSDEQFF. The DNA for the CDR3 is TGTGCCAGCTCACCAAGGGACGTCACGGGGAGCGATGAGCAGTTCTTC.

This clonotype was recorded once. The rearrangement uses TRBV3-1 and TRBJ2-7; perhaps TRBD2 as D (5 bases). The CDR3 has 16 residues. Germline-derived CDR1 and CDR2 are LGHDT and YNNKEL (reference sequence). The V end lost 1 base, the J end lost 2 bases, and 15 bases lay between the germline ends. The CDR3 nucleotides read TGTGCCAGCAGCCAAGCTTTCCGGGAAGGACCCTACGAGCAGTACTTC. Protein product: CASSQAFREGPYEQYF.

This chain uses TRBV6-1 with TRBJ2-1; TRBD2 matches 7 bases. The CDR3 extends over 17 amino acids. V was pared by 2 bases and J by 0 bases, with 7 bases of the junction left unmatched. The germline V gene has CDR1 MNHNS and CDR2 SASEGT. Here the CDR3 reads CASSEIASGSSYNEQFF. DNA of the CDR3: TGTGCCAGCAGTGAAATCGCTAGCGGCAGCTCCTACAATGAGCAGTTCTTC.

This clonotype was observed once. The chain uses TRBV24-1 and TRBJ2-2; D may correspond to TRBD1 or TRBD2 (6 bases each). The CDR3 sequence is 13 residues long. V was shortened by 7 bases and J by 7 bases, with 12 bases between the two germline ends. Germline V gene data show CDR1 as KGHDR and CDR2 as SFDVKD. The CDR3 spells CATRQGGGGELFF. CDR3 sequence (DNA): TGTGCCACCAGACAGGGAGGAGGCGGGGAGCTGTTTTTT.

This chain connects TRBV9 to TRBJ2-2; 8 positions match TRBD2. The germline V gene encodes CDR1 SGDLS and CDR2 YYNGEE. Trimming at V came to 4 bases and at J to 7 bases, leaving 15 bases not matched to a gene. This CDR3 is built from 17 residues. In DNA, the CDR3 is TGTGCCAGCAGCCCCCGGGGGGGACTGTTCACCGTCGGGGAGCTGTTTTTT. Its translation: CASSPRGGLFTVGELFF.

This clonotype has just one count. V and J are TRBV19 and TRBJ1-2, with D tentatively TRBD1 (6 bases). Germline CDR1 is LNHDA and CDR2 is SQIVND (reference sequence). CDR3 length: 15 amino acids. The V end was cut by 3 bases, the J end by 8 bases, with 19 bases between. CDR3 sequence reads: CASSMALDSREGYTF. The CDR3 bases are TGTGCCAGTAGTATGGCCTTGGACAGCCGAGAAGGCTACACCTTC.

The genes are TRBV29-1 and TRBJ2-1, with 13 bases matching TRBD2. Germline V gives CDR1 SQVTM, CDR2 ANQGSEA. The CDR3 sequence is 19 residues long. J gave up 4 bases and V 2 bases, and 14 bases lay outside the gene matches. The CDR3 sequence: CSVELGGTSGRGAYNEQFF. The CDR3 DNA is TGCAGCGTTGAACTTGGTGGCACTAGCGGGAGGGGTGCGTACAATGAGCAGTTCTTC.